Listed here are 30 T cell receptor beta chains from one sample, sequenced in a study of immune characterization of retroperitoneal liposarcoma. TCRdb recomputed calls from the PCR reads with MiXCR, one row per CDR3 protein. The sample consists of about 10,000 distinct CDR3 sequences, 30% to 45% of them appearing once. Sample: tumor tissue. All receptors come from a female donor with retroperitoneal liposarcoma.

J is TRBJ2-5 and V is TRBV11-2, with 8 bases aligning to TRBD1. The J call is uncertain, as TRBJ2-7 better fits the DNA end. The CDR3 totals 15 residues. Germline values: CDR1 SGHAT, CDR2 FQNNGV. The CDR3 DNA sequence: TGTGCCAGCAGCTTGGATCAGGGGGCCACCTACGAGCAGTACTTC. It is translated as CASSLDQGATYEQYF.

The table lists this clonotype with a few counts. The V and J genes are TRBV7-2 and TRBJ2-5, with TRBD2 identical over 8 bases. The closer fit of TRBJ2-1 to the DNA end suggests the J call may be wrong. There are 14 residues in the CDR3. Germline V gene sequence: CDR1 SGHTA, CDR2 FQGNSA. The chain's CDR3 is CASSLGTRKETQFF. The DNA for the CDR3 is TGTGCCAGCAGCTTGGGGACTAGGAAAGAGACCCAGTTCTTC.

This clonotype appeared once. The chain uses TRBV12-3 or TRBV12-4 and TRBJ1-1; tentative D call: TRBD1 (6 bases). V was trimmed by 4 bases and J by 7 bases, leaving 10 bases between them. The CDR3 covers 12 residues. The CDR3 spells CASSSPDSEAFF. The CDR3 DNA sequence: TGTGCCAGCAGTTCCCCGGACAGTGAAGCTTTCTTT.

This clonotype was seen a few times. The CDR3: CASSGTTYNEQFF. CDR3 sequence (DNA): TGTGCCAGCAGTGGGACAACCTACAATGAGCAGTTCTTC. The chain joins TRBV6-4 to TRBJ2-1; possibly TRBD1 for D (5 bases). Looked up from germline, CDR1 is MRHNA and CDR2 is SNTAGT. Deletions cut 4 bases from V and 2 bases from J, with 6 bases between. This CDR3 is 13 amino acids long.

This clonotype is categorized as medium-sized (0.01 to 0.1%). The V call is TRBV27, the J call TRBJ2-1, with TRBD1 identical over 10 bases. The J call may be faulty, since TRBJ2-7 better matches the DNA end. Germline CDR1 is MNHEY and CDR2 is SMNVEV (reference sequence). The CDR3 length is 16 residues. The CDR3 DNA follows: TGTGCCAGCAGTTCATACCGGGACAGGGGATACAATGAGCAGTACTTC. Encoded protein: CASSSYRDRGYNEQYF.

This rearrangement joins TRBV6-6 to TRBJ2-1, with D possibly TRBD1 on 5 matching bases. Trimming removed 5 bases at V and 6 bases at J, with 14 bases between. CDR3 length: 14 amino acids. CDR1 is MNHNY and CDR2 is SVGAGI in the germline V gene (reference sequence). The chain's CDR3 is CASSRGLAPNEQFF. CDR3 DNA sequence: TGTGCCAGCAGTAGGGGCCTGGCCCCCAATGAGCAGTTCTTC.

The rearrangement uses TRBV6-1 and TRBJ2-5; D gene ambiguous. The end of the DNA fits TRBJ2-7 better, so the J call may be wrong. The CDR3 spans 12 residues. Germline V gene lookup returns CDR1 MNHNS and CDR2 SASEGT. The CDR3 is CASSVVGYEQYF. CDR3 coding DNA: TGTGCCAGCAGTGTTGTGGGCTACGAGCAGTACTTC.

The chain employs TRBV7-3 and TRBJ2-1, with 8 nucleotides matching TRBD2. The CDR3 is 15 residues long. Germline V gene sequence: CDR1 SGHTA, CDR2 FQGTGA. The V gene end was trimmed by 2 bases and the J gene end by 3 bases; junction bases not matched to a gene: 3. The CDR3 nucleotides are TGTGCCAGCAGCTTATTTAGCGGGGACTACAATGAGCAGTTCTTC. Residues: CASSLFSGDYNEQFF.

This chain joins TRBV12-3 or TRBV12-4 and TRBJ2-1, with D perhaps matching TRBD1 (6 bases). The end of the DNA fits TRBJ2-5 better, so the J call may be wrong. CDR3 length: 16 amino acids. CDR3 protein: CASSIQTGGQGETQYF. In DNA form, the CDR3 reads TGTGCCAGCAGTATCCAAACTGGGGGCCAGGGAGAGACCCAGTACTTC.

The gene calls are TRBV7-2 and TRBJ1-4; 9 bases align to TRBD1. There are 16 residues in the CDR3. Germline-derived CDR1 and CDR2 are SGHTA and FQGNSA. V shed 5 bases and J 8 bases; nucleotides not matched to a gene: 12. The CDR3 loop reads CASSPIPGQGNEKLFF. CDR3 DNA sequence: TGTGCCAGCAGCCCAATTCCGGGACAGGGTAACGAAAAACTGTTTTTT.

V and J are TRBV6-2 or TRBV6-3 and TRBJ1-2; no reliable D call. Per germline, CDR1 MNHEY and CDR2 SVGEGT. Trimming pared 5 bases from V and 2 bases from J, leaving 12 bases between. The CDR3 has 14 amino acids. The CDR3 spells CASSGKAGNYGYTF. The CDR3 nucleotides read TGTGCCAGCAGTGGCAAGGCGGGGAACTATGGCTACACCTTC.

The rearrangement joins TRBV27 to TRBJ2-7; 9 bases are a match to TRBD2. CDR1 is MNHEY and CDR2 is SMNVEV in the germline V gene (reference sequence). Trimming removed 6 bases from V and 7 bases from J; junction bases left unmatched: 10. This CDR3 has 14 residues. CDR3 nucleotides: TGTGCCAGCAGCTTAGAGCGGGGGGTGGATGAGCAGTACTTC. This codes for CASSLERGVDEQYF.

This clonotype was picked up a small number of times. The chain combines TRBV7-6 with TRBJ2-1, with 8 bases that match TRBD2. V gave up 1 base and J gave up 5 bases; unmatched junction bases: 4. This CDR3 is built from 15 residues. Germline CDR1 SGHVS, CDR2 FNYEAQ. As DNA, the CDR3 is TGTGCCAGCAGCTTAGACGCGGGAGGACACAATGAGCAGTTCTTC. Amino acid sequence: CASSLDAGGHNEQFF.

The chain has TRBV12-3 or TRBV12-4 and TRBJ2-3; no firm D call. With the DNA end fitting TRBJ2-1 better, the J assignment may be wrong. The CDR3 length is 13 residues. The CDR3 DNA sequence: TGTGCCAGCAGTTTAGAGTTAGGAGCTGAGCAGTTCTTC. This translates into CASSLELGAEQFF.

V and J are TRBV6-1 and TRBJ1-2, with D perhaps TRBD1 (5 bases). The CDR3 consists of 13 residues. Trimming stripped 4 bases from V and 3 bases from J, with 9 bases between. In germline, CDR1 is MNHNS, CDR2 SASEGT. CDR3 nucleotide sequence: TGTGCCAGCAGTGTCAGGGTTGACTATGGCTACACCTTC. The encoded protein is CASSVRVDYGYTF.

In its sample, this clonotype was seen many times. The CDR3: CAISEASGIGGNEQFF. For the CDR3, the DNA is TGTGCCATCAGTGAGGCTAGCGGAATCGGGGGCAATGAGCAGTTCTTC. This chain connects TRBV10-3 to TRBJ2-1; the match to TRBD2 covers 7 bases. CDR1 and CDR2 (germline): ENHRY, SYGVKD. The CDR3 is 16 amino acids. V shed 2 bases and J 6 bases; nucleotides not matched to a gene: 10.

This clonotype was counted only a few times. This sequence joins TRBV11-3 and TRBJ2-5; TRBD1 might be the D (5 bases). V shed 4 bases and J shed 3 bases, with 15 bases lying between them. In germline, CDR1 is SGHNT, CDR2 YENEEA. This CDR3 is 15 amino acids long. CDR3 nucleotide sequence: TGTGCCAGCAGCTCGTACGAAGGGGTCGAAGAGACCCAGTACTTC. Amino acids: CASSSYEGVEETQYF.

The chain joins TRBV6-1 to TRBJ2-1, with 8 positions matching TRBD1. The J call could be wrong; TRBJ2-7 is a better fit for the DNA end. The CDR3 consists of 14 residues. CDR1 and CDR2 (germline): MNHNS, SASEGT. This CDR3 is CASSEEGTGYEQYF. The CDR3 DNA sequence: TGTGCCAGCAGTGAAGAAGGGACAGGCTACGAGCAGTACTTC.

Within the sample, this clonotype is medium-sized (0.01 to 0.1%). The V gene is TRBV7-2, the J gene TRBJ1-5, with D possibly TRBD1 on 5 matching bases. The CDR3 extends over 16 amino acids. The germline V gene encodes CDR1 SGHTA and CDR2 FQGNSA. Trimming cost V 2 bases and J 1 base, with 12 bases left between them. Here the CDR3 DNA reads TGTGCCAGCAGCTTACAAAGCTGGGGGAGCAATCAGCCCCAGCATTTT. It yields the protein CASSLQSWGSNQPQHF.

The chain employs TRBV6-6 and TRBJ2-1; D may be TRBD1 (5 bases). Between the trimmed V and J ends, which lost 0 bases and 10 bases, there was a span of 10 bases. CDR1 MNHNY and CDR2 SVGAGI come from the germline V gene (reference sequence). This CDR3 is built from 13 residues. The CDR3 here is CASSYSGRAEQFF. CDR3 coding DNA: TGTGCCAGCAGTTACTCGGGCAGGGCGGAGCAGTTCTTC.

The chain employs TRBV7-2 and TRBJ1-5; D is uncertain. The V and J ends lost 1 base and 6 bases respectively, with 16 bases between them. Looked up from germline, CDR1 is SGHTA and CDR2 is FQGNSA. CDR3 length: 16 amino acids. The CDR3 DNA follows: TGTGCCAGCAGCTTAGAAACTGCCCTCAGTTTTCAGCCCCAGCATTTT. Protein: CASSLETALSFQPQHF.

Here the CDR3 reads CASRGESSYEQYF. The CDR3 DNA reads as TGTGCCAGCAGGGGAGAGAGCTCCTACGAGCAGTACTTC. This chain connects TRBV6-9 to TRBJ2-7, with D maybe TRBD2 (5 bases). This CDR3 is 13 amino acids long. V was shortened by 6 bases and J by 0 bases, with 9 bases between the two germline ends. Germline-derived CDR1 and CDR2 are MNHGY and SVAAGI.

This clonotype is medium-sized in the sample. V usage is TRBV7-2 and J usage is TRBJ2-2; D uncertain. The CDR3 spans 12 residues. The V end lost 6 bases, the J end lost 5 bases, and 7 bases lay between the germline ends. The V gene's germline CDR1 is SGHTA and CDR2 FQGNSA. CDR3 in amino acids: CASRRLTGELFF. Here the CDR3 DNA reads TGTGCCAGCAGACGCCTAACCGGGGAGCTGTTTTTT.

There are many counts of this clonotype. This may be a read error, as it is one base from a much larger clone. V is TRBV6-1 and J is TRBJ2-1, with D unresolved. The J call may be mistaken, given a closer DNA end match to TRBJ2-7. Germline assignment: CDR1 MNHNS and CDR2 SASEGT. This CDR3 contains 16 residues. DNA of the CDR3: TGTGCCAGCAGTGAACGGCAGGTTAGCTCCTACAATGAGCAGTACTTC. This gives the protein CASSERQVSSYNEQYF.

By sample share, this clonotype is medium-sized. The CDR3 DNA reads as TGTGCCAGCAGTTTAGCCGGGACAGGGGGCTACAATGAGCAGTACTTC. Amino acid sequence: CASSLAGTGGYNEQYF. The chain combines TRBV12-3 or TRBV12-4 with TRBJ2-5; the match to TRBD1 covers 12 bases. Trimming removed 0 bases from V and 11 bases from J; junction bases left unmatched: 10. The CDR3 has 16 amino acids.

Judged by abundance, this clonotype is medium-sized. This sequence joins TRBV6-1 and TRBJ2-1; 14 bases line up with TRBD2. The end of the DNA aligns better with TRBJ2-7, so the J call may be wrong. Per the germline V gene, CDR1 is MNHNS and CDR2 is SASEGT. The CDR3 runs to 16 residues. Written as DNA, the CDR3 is TGTGCCAGCATAAAGACTAGCGGGGGGGACAATTACGAGCAGTACTTC. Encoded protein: CASIKTSGGDNYEQYF.

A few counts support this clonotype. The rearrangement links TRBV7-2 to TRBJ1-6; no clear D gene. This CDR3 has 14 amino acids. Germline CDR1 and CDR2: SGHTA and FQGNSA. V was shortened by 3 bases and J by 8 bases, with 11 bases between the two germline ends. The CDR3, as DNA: TGTGCCAGCAGCTTCAAGGGTTCGGATTCACCCCTCCACTTT. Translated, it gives CASSFKGSDSPLHF.

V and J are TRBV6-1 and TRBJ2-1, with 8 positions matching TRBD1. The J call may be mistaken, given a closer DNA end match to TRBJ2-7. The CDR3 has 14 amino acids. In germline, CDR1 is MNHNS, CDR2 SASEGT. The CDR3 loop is CASSPTGGTYEQYF. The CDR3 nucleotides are TGTGCCAGCAGTCCCACAGGGGGGACCTACGAGCAGTACTTC.

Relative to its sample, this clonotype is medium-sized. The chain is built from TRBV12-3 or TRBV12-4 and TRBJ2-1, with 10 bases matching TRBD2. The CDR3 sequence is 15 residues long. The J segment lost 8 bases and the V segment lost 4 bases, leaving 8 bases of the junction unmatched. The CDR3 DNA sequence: TGTGCCAGCAGTTCCGAGCGGGGGGGGGGCGATGAGCAGTTCTTC. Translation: CASSSERGGGDEQFF.

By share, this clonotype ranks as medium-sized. The CDR3 DNA reads as TGTGCCAGCAGCCGGACAGGGGTCCCCCAACAAGAGACCCAGTACTTC. Encoded protein: CASSRTGVPQQETQYF. V gene TRBV7-2 combines with J gene TRBJ2-5; 9 positions match TRBD1. Trimming took 5 bases from V and 2 from J; bases not matched to a gene: 9. This CDR3 has 16 amino acids. From germline, CDR1 is SGHTA and CDR2 FQGNSA.